These 10 T cell receptor beta chains share one sample of origin, sequenced in a study of shared clonotypes between healthy human individuals (dated by TCRdb to about 2020). Libraries were prepared through the immunoSEQ multiplex PCR assay. TCRdb provides this immuneACCESS table in a form limited to in-frame rearrangements. Some clones are lacking; in checked studies, under half of them reflect an unresolved V gene, and why the rest are absent is not known. The sample table contains 800,000 to 1,200,000 clones; only one count was recorded for 75% to 80% of them. The ten largest clonotypes hold 0.5% to 0.6% of the sample. What was sequenced was memory CD4+ T cells from PBMCs. The cell subset or site label of this sample denotes: CD45RA-negative fraction. The receptor set was obtained from a man younger than 35 in good health. Some clones in this sample may be carry-over from other donors' samples.

This clone was counted once. This rearrangement joins TRBV28 to TRBJ2-7; D unclear. CDR1 and CDR2 (germline): MDHEN, SYDVKM. Trimming took 3 bases from V and 3 from J, leaving 12 bases between them. This CDR3 contains 14 residues. The CDR3 loop is CASSFGSSYYEQYF. DNA for the CDR3: TGTGCCAGCAGTTTTGGCAGTTCATACTACGAGCAGTACTTC.

The chain joins TRBV6-5 to TRBJ2-3, with D perhaps given as TRBD1 or TRBD2 (5 bases each). The V and J ends lost 2 bases and 1 base respectively, with 13 bases between them. CDR3 length equals 16 residues. Germline V gene sequence: CDR1 MNHEY, CDR2 SVGAGI. This CDR3 is CASSYGDHEGTDTQYF. CDR3 nucleotide sequence: TGTGCCAGCAGTTACGGGGACCATGAGGGCACAGATACGCAGTATTTT.

The chain is built from TRBV6-6 and TRBJ2-5; D possibly matches TRBD1 or TRBD2 (6 bases each). With 5 bases removed from V and 2 bases from J, the gap between germline ends came to 12 bases. CDR1 and CDR2 (germline): MNHNY, SVGAGI (reference sequence). The CDR3 contains 14 residues. CDR3 amino acids: CASSRGDVQETQYF. The CDR3 DNA is TGTGCCAGCAGTAGGGGGGACGTGCAAGAGACCCAGTACTTC.

Of note for this clone: This sample includes further DNA sequences coding for the same CDR3. The DNA for the CDR3 is TGCGCCAGCAGCCCGGGACAGTCCACAGATACGCAGTATTTT. Its protein product is CASSPGQSTDTQYF. The chain uses TRBV5-1 and TRBJ2-3; TRBD1 aligns across 7 bases. Looked up from germline, CDR1 is SGHRS and CDR2 is YFSETQ. The length of the CDR3 is 14 residues. V trimming: 4 bases; J trimming: 2 bases; junction bases outside the gene matches: 4.

V is TRBV9 and J is TRBJ2-7; 8 nucleotides match TRBD1. J was trimmed by 10 bases and V by 3 bases; bases with no gene match: 9. The germline V gene has CDR1 SGDLS and CDR2 YYNGEE. This CDR3 is built from 13 residues. The CDR3 sequence is CASSAEPRGPQYF. The DNA of the CDR3 is TGTGCCAGCAGCGCCGAACCCAGGGGGCCTCAGTACTTC.

The rearrangement uses TRBV15 and TRBJ2-7; 8 nucleotides line up with TRBD1. V lost 1 base, J lost 2 bases, and 10 bases stayed unmatched. CDR1 is LNHNV, CDR2 YYDKDF, per germline (reference sequence). The CDR3 is 17 amino acids. CDR3 DNA: TGTGCCACCAGCAGAGGAGTTTCCGGGACAGGCACCTACGAGCAGTACTTC. It translates to CATSRGVSGTGTYEQYF.

This chain connects TRBV18 to TRBJ2-5; 11 bases align to TRBD2. The trim removed 3 bases at V and 5 bases at J, leaving 5 bases unmatched. Germline V gene lookup returns CDR1 KGHSH and CDR2 LQKENI. The CDR3 is made up of 15 amino acids. Written as DNA, the CDR3 is TGTGCCAGCTCACCCGGACTAGCGGGTTCGGAGACCCAGTACTTC. Translating gives CASSPGLAGSETQYF.

The gene calls are TRBV25-1 and TRBJ2-3; no clear D. The CDR3 spans 14 residues. The germline V and J ends were trimmed by 4 bases and 0 bases, with 8 bases remaining between them. Germline V gives CDR1 MGHDK, CDR2 SYGVNS. The CDR3 DNA is TGTGCCAGCAGTGGGCGGCTCAGCACAGATACGCAGTATTTT. Protein: CASSGRLSTDTQYF.

This sequence joins TRBV7-9 and TRBJ2-3; 7 bases are shared with TRBD2. The CDR3 runs 14 residues. The germline V gene encodes CDR1 SEHNR and CDR2 FQNEAQ (reference sequence). Germline trimming cut 5 bases from V and 6 bases from J; bases unmatched to any gene: 8. This CDR3 reads CASSPGTKGDTQYF. CDR3 in DNA: TGTGCCAGCAGCCCCGGGACTAAGGGGGATACGCAGTATTTT.

The chain combines TRBV6-1 with TRBJ1-2; 9 bases are a match to TRBD1. The V gene's germline CDR1 is MNHNS and CDR2 SASEGT. J was trimmed by 4 bases and V by 6 bases; bases with no gene match: 9. This CDR3 has 15 residues. CDR3 region: CASSAGQGASYGYTF. CDR3 nucleotide sequence: TGTGCCAGCAGCGCGGGACAGGGAGCTTCCTATGGCTACACCTTC.